These 18 T cell receptor beta chains originate from one sample sequenced in a study of blood T cell repertoires in COVID-19. Assay: immunoSEQ multiplex PCR; the TCRdb copy retains only in-frame clones and omits some. The sample holds over 200,000 clones, more than 75% seen once. The sequencing input was peripheral blood. These receptors all come from a man aged 40-50 years with active or convalescent COVID-19.

V is TRBV9 and J is TRBJ1-2; a possible D gene is TRBD1 (6 bases). The CDR3 extends over 15 amino acids. Germline assignment: CDR1 SGDLS and CDR2 YYNGEE. V was clipped by 3 bases and J by 2 bases, with 14 bases between them. The CDR3 sequence is CASSAQRQANYGYTF. The CDR3 DNA reads TGTGCCAGCAGCGCTCAAAGACAGGCGAACTATGGCTACACCTTC. Filled out from reference TRBV9 and TRBJ1-2, the complete variable domain reads DSGVTQTPKHLITATGQRVTLRCSPRSGDLSVYWYQQSLDQGLQFLIQYYNGEERAKGNILERFSAQQFPDLHSELNLSSLELGDSALYFCASSAQRQANYGYTFGSGTRLTVV.

This chain connects TRBV4-1 to TRBJ2-1; 7 bases align to TRBD1. CDR1 is MGHRA, CDR2 YSYEKL, per germline. J lost 2 bases, V lost 3 bases, and 4 bases had no gene match. This CDR3 has 15 amino acids. The CDR3 sequence is CASSQLQGTYNEQFF. CDR3 DNA sequence: TGCGCCAGCAGCCAGTTACAGGGGACCTACAATGAGCAGTTCTTC.

The chain combines TRBV28 with TRBJ2-2; TRBD1 matches 7 bases. In germline, CDR1 is MDHEN, CDR2 SYDVKM. This CDR3 is built from 15 residues. The junction had 6 bases not matched to a gene; V was cut back by 4 bases and J by 4 bases. In nucleotides, the CDR3 is TGTGCCAGCAGTTCCCAAGGGGGCGGCACCGGGGAGCTGTTTTTT. This sequence encodes CASSSQGGGTGELFF.

The CDR3 region is CASSQERGTGSNEKLFF. The CDR3 DNA reads as TGTGCCAGCAGCCAAGAGCGCGGGACAGGGTCAAATGAAAAACTGTTTTTT. The V call is TRBV14, the J call TRBJ1-4; 9 bases map to TRBD1. The CDR3 has 17 residues. Trimming took 0 bases from V and 5 from J; bases not matched to a gene: 7. Germline assignment: CDR1 SGHDN and CDR2 FVKESK.

This sequence joins TRBV7-9 and TRBJ2-2; possible D gene TRBD2, 6 bases. In germline, CDR1 is SEHNR, CDR2 FQNEAQ (reference sequence). The CDR3 has 19 amino acids. Deletions cut 1 base from V and 0 bases from J, with 18 bases between. This chain's CDR3 is CASSLVMRAGLANTGELFF. DNA of the CDR3: TGTGCCAGCAGCTTAGTTATGAGAGCGGGTCTCGCGAACACCGGGGAGCTGTTTTTT. Combining the CDR3 with reference TRBV7-9 and TRBJ2-2 gives the whole variable domain DTGVSQNPRHKITKRGQNVTFRCDPISEHNRLYWYRQTLGQGPEFLTYFQNEAQLEKSRLLSDRFSAERPKGSFSTLEIQRTEQGDSAMYLCASSLVMRAGLANTGELFFGEGSRLTVL.

The chain couples TRBV28 to TRBJ1-1, with 7 nucleotides matching TRBD1. Germline values: CDR1 MDHEN, CDR2 SYDVKM. There are 16 residues in the CDR3. The J segment lost 0 bases and the V segment lost 3 bases, leaving 7 bases of the junction unmatched. In DNA, the CDR3 is TGTGCCAGCAGTTTTGGGGGACAGCCTATGAACACTGAAGCTTTCTTT. Protein sequence: CASSFGGQPMNTEAFF.

This sequence joins TRBV5-5 and TRBJ1-1, with TRBD1 as a possible D gene (5 bases). The germline V gene encodes CDR1 SGHKS and CDR2 YYEKEE (reference sequence). This CDR3 has 13 amino acids. V lost 4 bases and J 6 bases, leaving 13 bases between the germline ends. Here the CDR3 DNA reads TGTGCCAGCAGCACCCTCAGGGATGCTGAAGCTTTCTTT. Encoded protein: CASSTLRDAEAFF.

V is TRBV12-5 and J is TRBJ1-5; 10 positions match TRBD1. The CDR3 is 15 residues long. Germline V gene sequence: CDR1 LGHNT, CDR2 FRNRAP. V shed 5 bases and J 5 bases; nucleotides not matched to a gene: 6. The CDR3 DNA reads as TGTGCTAGTGGTCCCGGACAGGGGGGTTATCAGCCCCAGCATTTT. Its protein product is CASGPGQGGYQPQHF.

The V gene is TRBV6-6, the J gene TRBJ2-3; no clear D gene. The germline V gene encodes CDR1 MNHNY and CDR2 SVGAGI (reference sequence). This CDR3 spans 12 amino acids. Trimming pared 6 bases from V and 4 bases from J, leaving 8 bases between. CDR3 residues: CASSQRADTQYF. The CDR3 region has the DNA TGTGCCAGCAGCCAGCGAGCAGATACGCAGTATTTT.

The J gene is TRBJ2-1, the V gene TRBV7-6; D perhaps matches TRBD2 (6 bases). Trimming cost V 7 bases and J 0 bases, with 16 bases left between them. Germline CDR1 SGHVS, CDR2 FNYEAQ. CDR3 length: 16 residues. The CDR3 is CASTSSRGSSYNEQFF. CDR3 nucleotides: TGTGCCAGCACCTCCTCACGGGGGAGCTCCTACAATGAGCAGTTCTTC.

This clone was seen just once. V gene TRBV16 combines with J gene TRBJ1-1, with 7 bases fitting TRBD1. V trimming: 4 bases; J trimming: 5 bases; junction bases outside the gene matches: 22. The CDR3 is made up of 19 amino acids. The germline V gene encodes CDR1 KGHSY and CDR2 FQNENV. CDR3 sequence reads: CASSLNLPRQGSSMTEAFF. Written as DNA, the CDR3 is TGTGCCAGCAGCCTCAACCTGCCCCGACAGGGATCAAGTATGACTGAAGCTTTCTTT.

The chain uses TRBV19 and TRBJ2-1, with D uncertain. Germline values: CDR1 LNHDA, CDR2 SQIVND (reference sequence). The CDR3 extends over 11 amino acids. V shed 2 bases and J shed 8 bases, with 4 bases lying between them. The CDR3 region has the DNA TGTGCCAGTAGTATATCCGATGAGCAGTTCTTC. This codes for CASSISDEQFF.

This clone has a handful of counts. The CDR3 sequence is CASIFRNGGLQYF. In DNA form, the CDR3 reads TGTGCCAGCATTTTCCGTAATGGGGGCCTTCAGTACTTC. V gene TRBV12-3 or TRBV12-4 combines with J gene TRBJ2-7; possibly TRBD1 for D (6 bases). This CDR3 region has 13 residues. The ends were cut back, 7 bases at V and 10 bases at J, with 20 bases in the middle.

The rearrangement links TRBV3-1 (or the pseudogene TRBV3-2) to TRBJ1-3; D uncertain. Germline V gene sequence: CDR1 LGHDT, CDR2 YNNKEL (reference sequence). V dropped 2 bases and J dropped 4 bases, with 12 bases sitting between them. This CDR3 has 15 residues. As DNA, the CDR3 is TGTGCCAGCAGCCAAAGTTTTCGGTCGGGAAACACCATATATTTT. Residues: CASSQSFRSGNTIYF.

The chain employs TRBV28 and TRBJ2-1; the match to TRBD2 covers 7 bases. The CDR3 extends over 17 amino acids. Trimming cost V 6 bases and J 4 bases; bases outside gene matches: 15. Germline assignment: CDR1 MDHEN and CDR2 SYDVKM. In DNA form, the CDR3 reads TGTGCCAGCAGCCTGATGTCGGGTGTGGGGGGGTACAATGAGCAGTTCTTC. Its translation: CASSLMSGVGGYNEQFF. The whole variable domain, remainder taken from reference TRBV28 and TRBJ2-1, is DVKVTQSSRYLVKRTGEKVFLECVQDMDHENMFWYRQDPGLGLRLIYFSYDVKMKEKGDIPEGYSVSREKKERFSLILESASTNQTSMYLCASSLMSGVGGYNEQFFGPGTRLTVL.

This clone has only a few counts. The chain uses TRBV6-2 or TRBV6-3 and TRBJ2-1, with D possibly being TRBD2 (5 bases). The CDR3 is made up of 14 amino acids. Germline CDR1 is MNHEY and CDR2 is SVGEGT. Between the trimmed V and J ends, which lost 2 bases and 0 bases, there was a span of 5 bases. For the CDR3, the DNA is TGTGCCAGCAGTTACGGGAGCTCCTACAATGAGCAGTTCTTC. As protein: CASSYGSSYNEQFF.

The chain couples TRBV2 to TRBJ1-5, with 8 nucleotides matching TRBD1. This CDR3 contains 13 residues. From germline, CDR1 is SNHLY and CDR2 FYNNEI. The V and J ends lost 4 bases and 5 bases, in that order; junction bases with no gene match: 1. This chain's CDR3 is CASSGQGYQPQHF. The CDR3 DNA reads as TGTGCCAGCAGTGGACAGGGGTATCAGCCCCAGCATTTT.

This chain connects TRBV9 to TRBJ2-3, with 7 nucleotides matching TRBD2. This CDR3 is built from 16 residues. The ends lost 0 bases at V and 2 bases at J; junction bases unmatched: 6. Germline V CDR1 and CDR2: SGDLS, YYNGEE. CDR3 sequence reads: CASSVVEAGSTDTQYF. CDR3 in DNA: TGTGCCAGCAGCGTAGTGGAAGCGGGATCCACAGATACGCAGTATTTT.